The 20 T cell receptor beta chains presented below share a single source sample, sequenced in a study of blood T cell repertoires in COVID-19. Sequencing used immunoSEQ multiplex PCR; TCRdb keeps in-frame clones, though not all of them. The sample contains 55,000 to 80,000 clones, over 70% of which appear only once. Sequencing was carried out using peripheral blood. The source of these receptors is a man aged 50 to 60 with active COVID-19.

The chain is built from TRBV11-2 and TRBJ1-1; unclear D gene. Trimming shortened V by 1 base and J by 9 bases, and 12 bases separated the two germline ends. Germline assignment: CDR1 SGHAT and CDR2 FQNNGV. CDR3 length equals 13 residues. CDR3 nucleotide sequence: TGTGCCAGCAGCTTAGTGGGAGGATTACAAGCTTTCTTT. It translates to CASSLVGGLQAFF.

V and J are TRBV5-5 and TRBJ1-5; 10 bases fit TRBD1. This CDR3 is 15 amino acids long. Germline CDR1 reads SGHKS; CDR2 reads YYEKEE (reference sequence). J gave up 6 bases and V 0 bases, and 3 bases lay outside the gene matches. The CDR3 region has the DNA TGTGCCAGCAGCTTGGGTGGGACAGGGGCTCAGCCCCAGCATTTT. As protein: CASSLGGTGAQPQHF.

As DNA, the CDR3 is TGCGCCAGCAGCCCCTCCCGAGGCGGGCTGAACAATGAGCAGTTCTTC. This encodes CASSPSRGGLNNEQFF. This chain joins TRBV4-1 and TRBJ2-1; D perhaps matches TRBD2 (5 bases). CDR3 length: 16 amino acids. CDR1 MGHRA and CDR2 YSYEKL come from the germline V gene. V shed 4 bases and J shed 5 bases, with 18 bases lying between them.

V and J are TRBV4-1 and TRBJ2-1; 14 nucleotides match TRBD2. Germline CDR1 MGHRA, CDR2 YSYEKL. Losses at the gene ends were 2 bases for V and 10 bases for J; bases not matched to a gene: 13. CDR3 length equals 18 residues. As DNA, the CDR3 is TGCGCCAGCAGCCAAACAGGACTAGCGGGAGGCCTTTCCGGGGAGCAGTTCTTC. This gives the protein CASSQTGLAGGLSGEQFF.

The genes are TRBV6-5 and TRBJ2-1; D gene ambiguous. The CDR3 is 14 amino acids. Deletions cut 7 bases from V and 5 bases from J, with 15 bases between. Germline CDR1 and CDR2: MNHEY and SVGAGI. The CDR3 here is CASKARVANNEQFF. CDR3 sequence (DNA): TGTGCCAGCAAGGCTAGAGTGGCCAACAATGAGCAGTTCTTC.

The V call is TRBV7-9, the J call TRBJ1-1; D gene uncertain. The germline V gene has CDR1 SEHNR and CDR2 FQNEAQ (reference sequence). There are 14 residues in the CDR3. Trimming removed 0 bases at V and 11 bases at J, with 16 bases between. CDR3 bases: TGTGCCAGCAGCTTAGCGGCAGGCTCAGATCCGGCTTTCTTT. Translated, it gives CASSLAAGSDPAFF.

The CDR3 loop is CASSYTGGMRNEQFF. The CDR3, as DNA: TGTGCCAGCAGTTATACGGGCGGGATGAGAAATGAGCAGTTCTTC. This chain links TRBV6-2 or TRBV6-3 with TRBJ2-1; possible D gene TRBD2, 6 bases. V was trimmed by 3 bases and J by 7 bases, leaving 16 bases between them. Germline CDR1 is MNHEY and CDR2 is SVGEGT. There are 15 residues in the CDR3.

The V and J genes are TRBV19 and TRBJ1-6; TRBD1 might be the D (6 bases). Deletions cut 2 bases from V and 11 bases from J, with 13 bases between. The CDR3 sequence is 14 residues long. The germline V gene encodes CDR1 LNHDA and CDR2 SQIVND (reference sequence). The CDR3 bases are TGTGCCAGTAGTATAAATGACAGGATGACACCCCTCCACTTT. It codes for CASSINDRMTPLHF.

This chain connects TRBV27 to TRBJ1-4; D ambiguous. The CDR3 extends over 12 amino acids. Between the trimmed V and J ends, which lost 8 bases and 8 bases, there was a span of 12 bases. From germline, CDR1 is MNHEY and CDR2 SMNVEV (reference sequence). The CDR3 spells CASGPYREKLFF. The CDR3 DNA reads TGTGCCAGCGGTCCCTATCGGGAAAAACTGTTTTTT.

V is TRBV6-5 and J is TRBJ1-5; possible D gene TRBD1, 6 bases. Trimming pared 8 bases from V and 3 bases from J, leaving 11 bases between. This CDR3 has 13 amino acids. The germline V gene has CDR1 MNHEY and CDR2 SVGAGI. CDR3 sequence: CASRQDANQPQHF. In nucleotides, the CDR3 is TGTGCCAGCCGACAGGACGCCAATCAGCCCCAGCATTTT.

CDR3 amino acids: CASSLSTSGTSSYEQYF. For the CDR3, the DNA is TGTGCCAGCAGTTTGAGTACTAGCGGGACCAGCTCCTACGAGCAGTACTTC. The chain links TRBV28 to TRBJ2-7, with TRBD2 identical over 10 bases. V lost 3 bases and J lost 0; bases outside the gene matches: 8. This CDR3 region has 17 residues. Per the germline V gene, CDR1 is MDHEN and CDR2 is SYDVKM.

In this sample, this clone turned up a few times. The CDR3 protein is CASSQAMAGGYGYTF. In nucleotides, the CDR3 is TGCGCCAGCAGCCAAGCCATGGCAGGGGGCTATGGCTACACCTTC. The V call is TRBV4-1, the J call TRBJ1-2, with 7 positions matching TRBD1. The germline gives CDR1 MGHRA, CDR2 YSYEKL. There are 15 residues in the CDR3. Losses at the gene ends were 1 base for V and 4 bases for J; bases not matched to a gene: 6.

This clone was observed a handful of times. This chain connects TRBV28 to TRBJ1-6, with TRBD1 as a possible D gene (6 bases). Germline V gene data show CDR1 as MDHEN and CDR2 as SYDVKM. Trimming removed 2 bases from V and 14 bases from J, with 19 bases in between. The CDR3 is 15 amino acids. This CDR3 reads CASSLAAPGDQSLHF. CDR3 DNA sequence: TGTGCCAGCAGTTTAGCAGCCCCAGGGGATCAATCCCTCCACTTT.

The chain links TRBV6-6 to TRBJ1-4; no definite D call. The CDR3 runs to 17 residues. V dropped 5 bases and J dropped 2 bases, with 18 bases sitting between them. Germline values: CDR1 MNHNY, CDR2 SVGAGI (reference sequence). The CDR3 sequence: CASSPGNSYTTNEKLFF. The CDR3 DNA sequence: TGTGCCAGCAGTCCCGGGAACTCTTACACCACTAATGAAAAACTGTTTTTT.

CDR3 sequence (DNA): TGTGCCAGCAGCCAGGGCAGGGGAAATCAGCCCCAGCATTTT. Translation: CASSQGRGNQPQHF. The rearrangement links TRBV3-1 (or the pseudogene TRBV3-2) to TRBJ1-5, with D perhaps matching TRBD1 (6 bases). Per the germline V gene, CDR1 is LGHDT and CDR2 is YNNKEL (reference sequence). The V gene lost 3 bases and the J gene lost 4 bases, with 10 bases spanning the gap. CDR3 length: 14 residues.

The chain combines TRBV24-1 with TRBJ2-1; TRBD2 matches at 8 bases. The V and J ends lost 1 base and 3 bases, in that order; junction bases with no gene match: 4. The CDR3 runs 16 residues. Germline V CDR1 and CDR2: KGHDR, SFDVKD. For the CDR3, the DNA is TGTGCCACCAGTGATTTTCGCGGGGGGTTCTACAATGAGCAGTTCTTC. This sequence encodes CATSDFRGGFYNEQFF.

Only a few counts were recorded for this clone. CDR3 in DNA: TGTGCCTCCAGAAGGGACTTGAACACTGAAGCTTTCTTT. It is translated as CASRRDLNTEAFF. V is TRBV2 and J is TRBJ1-1; TRBD1 is a possible D gene (5 bases). Germline values: CDR1 SNHLY, CDR2 FYNNEI. The germline V and J ends were trimmed by 11 bases and 0 bases, with 13 bases remaining between them. This CDR3 contains 13 residues.

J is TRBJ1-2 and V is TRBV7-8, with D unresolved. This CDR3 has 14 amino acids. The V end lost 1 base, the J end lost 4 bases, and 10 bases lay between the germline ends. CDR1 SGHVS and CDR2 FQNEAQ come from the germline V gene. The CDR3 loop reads CASSLDGFSYGYTF. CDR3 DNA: TGTGCCAGCAGCTTAGACGGGTTCTCCTATGGCTACACCTTC.

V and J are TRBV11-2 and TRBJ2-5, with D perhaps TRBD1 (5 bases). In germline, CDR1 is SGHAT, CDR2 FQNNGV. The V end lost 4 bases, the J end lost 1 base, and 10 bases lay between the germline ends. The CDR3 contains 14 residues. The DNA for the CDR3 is TGTGCCAGCAGCTCCCGTGACAGCCAAGAGACCCAGTACTTC. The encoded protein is CASSSRDSQETQYF.

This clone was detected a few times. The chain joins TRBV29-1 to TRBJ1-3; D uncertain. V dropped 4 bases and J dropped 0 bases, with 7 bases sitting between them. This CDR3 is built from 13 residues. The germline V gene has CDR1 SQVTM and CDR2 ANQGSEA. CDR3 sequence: CSVGAASGNTIYF. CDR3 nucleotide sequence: TGCAGCGTTGGGGCAGCCTCTGGAAACACCATATATTTT.